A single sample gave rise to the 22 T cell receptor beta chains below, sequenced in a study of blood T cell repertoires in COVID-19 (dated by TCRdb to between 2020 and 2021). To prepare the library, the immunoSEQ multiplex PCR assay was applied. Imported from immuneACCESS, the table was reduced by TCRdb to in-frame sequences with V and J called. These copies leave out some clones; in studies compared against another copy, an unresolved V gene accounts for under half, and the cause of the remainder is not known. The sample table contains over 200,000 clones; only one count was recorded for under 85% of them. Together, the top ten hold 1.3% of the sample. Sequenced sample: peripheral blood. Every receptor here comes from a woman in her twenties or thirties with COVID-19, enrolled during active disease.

The CDR3: CAWSARGNTEAFF. The CDR3 nucleotides are TGTGCCTGGAGTGCCCGGGGGAACACTGAAGCTTTCTTT. This chain uses TRBV30 with TRBJ1-1; D call uncertain. Germline-derived CDR1 and CDR2 are GTSNPN and SVGIG (reference sequence). The CDR3 has 13 amino acids. The V gene lost 1 base and the J gene lost 1 base, with 7 bases spanning the gap.

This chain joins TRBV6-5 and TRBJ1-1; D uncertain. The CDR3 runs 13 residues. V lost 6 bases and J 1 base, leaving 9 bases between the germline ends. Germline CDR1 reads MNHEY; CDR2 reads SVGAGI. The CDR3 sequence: CASSVERNTEAFF. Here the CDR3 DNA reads TGTGCCAGCAGCGTAGAGAGGAACACTGAAGCTTTCTTT.

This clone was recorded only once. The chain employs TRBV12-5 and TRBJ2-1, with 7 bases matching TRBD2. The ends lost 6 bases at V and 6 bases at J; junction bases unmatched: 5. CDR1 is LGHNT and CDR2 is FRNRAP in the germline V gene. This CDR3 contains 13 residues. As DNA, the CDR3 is TGTGCTAGTGGACCGACTAGCCCCAATGAGCAGTTCTTC. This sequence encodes CASGPTSPNEQFF.

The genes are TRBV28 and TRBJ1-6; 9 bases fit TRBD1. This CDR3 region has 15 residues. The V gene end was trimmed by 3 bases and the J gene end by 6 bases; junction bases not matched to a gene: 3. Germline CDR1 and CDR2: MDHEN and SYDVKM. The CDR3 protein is CASSFRTGVNSPLHF. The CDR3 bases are TGTGCCAGCAGTTTCCGGACAGGGGTTAATTCACCCCTCCACTTT.

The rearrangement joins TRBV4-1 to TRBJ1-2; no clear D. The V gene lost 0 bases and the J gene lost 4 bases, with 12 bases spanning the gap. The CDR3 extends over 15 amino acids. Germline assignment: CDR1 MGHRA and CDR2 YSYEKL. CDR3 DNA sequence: TGCGCCAGCAGCCAAGAATTTGGCACCGTCTATGGCTACACCTTC. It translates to CASSQEFGTVYGYTF.

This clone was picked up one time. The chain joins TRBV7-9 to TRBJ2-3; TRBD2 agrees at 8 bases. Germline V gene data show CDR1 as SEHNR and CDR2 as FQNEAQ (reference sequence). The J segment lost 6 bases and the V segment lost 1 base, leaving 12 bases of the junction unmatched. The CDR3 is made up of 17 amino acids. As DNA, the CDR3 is TGTGCCAGCAGCTTAGATGGCGGGAGGTTTTTGGCCGATACGCAGTATTTT. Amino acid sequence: CASSLDGGRFLADTQYF. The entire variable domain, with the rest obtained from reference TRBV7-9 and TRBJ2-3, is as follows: DTGVSQNPRHKITKRGQNVTFRCDPISEHNRLYWYRQTLGQGPEFLTYFQNEAQLEKSRLLSDRFSAERPKGSFSTLEIQRTEQGDSAMYLCASSLDGGRFLADTQYFGPGTRLTVL.

The CDR3 loop reads CASSTADRAVREQYF. For the CDR3, the DNA is TGTGCCAGCAGTACAGCCGACAGGGCTGTACGCGAGCAGTACTTC. The chain links TRBV6-2 or TRBV6-3 to TRBJ2-7, with 7 bases identical to TRBD1. The V gene's germline CDR1 is MNHEY and CDR2 SVGEGT. The CDR3 is 15 amino acids. V was clipped by 5 bases and J by 6 bases; unmatched bases: 13.

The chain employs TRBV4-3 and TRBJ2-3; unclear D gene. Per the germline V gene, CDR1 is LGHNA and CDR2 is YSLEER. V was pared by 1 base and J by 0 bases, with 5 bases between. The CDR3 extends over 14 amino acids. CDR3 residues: CASSQAQSTDTQYF. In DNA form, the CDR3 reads TGCGCCAGCAGCCAAGCCCAGAGCACAGATACGCAGTATTTT.

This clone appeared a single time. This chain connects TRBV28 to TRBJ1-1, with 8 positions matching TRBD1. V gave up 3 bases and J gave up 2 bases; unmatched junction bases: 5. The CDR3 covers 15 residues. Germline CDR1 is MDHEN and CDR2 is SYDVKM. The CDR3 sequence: CASSFGDRTNTEAFF. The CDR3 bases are TGTGCCAGCAGTTTTGGGGACAGGACTAACACTGAAGCTTTCTTT.

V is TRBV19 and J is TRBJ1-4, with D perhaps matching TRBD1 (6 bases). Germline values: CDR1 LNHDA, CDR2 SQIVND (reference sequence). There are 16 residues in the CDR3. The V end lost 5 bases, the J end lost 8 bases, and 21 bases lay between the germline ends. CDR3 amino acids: CASSYPPGVRGEKLFF. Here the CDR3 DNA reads TGTGCCAGTAGTTATCCGCCAGGGGTTCGGGGCGAAAAACTGTTTTTT.

The CDR3 reads CASSSRRGRDNEQFF. In DNA form, the CDR3 reads TGTGCCAGCAGCTCTAGGCGGGGGAGGGACAATGAGCAGTTCTTC. The chain links TRBV7-2 to TRBJ2-1, with 7 bases lining up with TRBD2. CDR3 length equals 15 residues. The ends lost 4 bases at V and 5 bases at J; junction bases unmatched: 8. From germline, CDR1 is SGHTA and CDR2 FQGNSA.

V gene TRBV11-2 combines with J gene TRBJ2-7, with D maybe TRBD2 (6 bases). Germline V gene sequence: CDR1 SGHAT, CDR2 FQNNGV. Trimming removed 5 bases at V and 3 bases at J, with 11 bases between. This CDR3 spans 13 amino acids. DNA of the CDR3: TGTGCCAGCAGCCGACTAGACCGCTACGAGCAGTACTTC. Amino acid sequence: CASSRLDRYEQYF. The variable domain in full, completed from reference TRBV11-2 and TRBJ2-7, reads EAGVAQSPRYKIIEKRQSVAFWCNPISGHATLYWYQQILGQGPKLLIQFQNNGVVDDSQLPKDRFSAERLKGVDSTLKIQPAKLEDSAVYLCASSRLDRYEQYFGPGTRLTVT.

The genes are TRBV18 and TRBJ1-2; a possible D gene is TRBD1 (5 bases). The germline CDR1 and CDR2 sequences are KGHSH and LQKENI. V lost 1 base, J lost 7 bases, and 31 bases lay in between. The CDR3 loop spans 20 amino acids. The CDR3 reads CASSPLRTSPAGGPRSGYTF. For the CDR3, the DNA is TGTGCCAGCTCACCACTTCGGACATCTCCCGCGGGAGGGCCCCGGAGTGGCTACACCTTC.

CDR3 loop: CASSLGGGKLQPQHF. In nucleotides, the CDR3 is TGTGCCAGCAGCCTCGGTGGAGGTAAACTGCAGCCCCAGCATTTT. The V and J genes are TRBV7-9 and TRBJ1-5; D gene unclear. The CDR3 sequence is 15 residues long. V was trimmed by 5 bases and J by 7 bases, leaving 18 bases between them. Germline V gene sequence: CDR1 SEHNR, CDR2 FQNEAQ (reference sequence).

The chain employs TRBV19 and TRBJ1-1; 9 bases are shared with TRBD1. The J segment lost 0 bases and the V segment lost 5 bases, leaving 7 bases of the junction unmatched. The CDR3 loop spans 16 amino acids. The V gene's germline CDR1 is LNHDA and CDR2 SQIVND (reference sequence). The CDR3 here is CASSPRQGGMNTEAFF. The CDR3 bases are TGTGCCAGTAGTCCCCGACAGGGGGGGATGAACACTGAAGCTTTCTTT. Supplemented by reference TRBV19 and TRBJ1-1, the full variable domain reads DGGITQSPKYLFRKEGQNVTLSCEQNLNHDAMYWYRQDPGQGLRLIYYSQIVNDFQKGDIAEGYSVSREKKESFPLTVTSAQKNPTAFYLCASSPRQGGMNTEAFFGQGTRLTVV.

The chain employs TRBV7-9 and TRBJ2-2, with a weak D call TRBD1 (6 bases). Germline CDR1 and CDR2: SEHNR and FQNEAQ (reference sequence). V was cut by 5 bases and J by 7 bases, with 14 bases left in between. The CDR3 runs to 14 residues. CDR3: CASSPNNRDGELFF. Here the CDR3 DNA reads TGTGCCAGCAGCCCGAATAACAGGGACGGGGAGCTGTTTTTT.

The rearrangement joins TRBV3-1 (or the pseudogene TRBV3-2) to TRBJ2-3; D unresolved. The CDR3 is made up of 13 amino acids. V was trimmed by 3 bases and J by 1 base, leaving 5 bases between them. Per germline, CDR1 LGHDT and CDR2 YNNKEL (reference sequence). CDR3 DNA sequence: TGTGCCAGCAGCCATCATGGCACAGATACGCAGTATTTT. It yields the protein CASSHHGTDTQYF.

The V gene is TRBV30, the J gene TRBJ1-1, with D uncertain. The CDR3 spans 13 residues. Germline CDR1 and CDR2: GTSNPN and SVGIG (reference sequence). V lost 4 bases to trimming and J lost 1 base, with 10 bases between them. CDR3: CAWNSLGNTEAFF. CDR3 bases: TGTGCCTGGAACAGTCTTGGGAACACTGAAGCTTTCTTT. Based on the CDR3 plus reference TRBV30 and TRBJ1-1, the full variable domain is SQTIHQWPATLVQPVGSPLSLECTVEGTSNPNLYWYRQAAGRGLQLLFYSVGIGQISSEVPQNLSASRPQDRQFILSSKKLLLSDSGFYLCAWNSLGNTEAFFGQGTRLTVV.

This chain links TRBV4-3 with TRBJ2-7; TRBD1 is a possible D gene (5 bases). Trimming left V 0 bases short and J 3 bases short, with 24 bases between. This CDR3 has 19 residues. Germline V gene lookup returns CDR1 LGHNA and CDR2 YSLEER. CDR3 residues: CASSQDLLSTATRIYEQYF. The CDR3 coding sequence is TGCGCCAGCAGCCAAGATCTTCTCTCGACAGCTACCCGGATCTACGAGCAGTACTTC.

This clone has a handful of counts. The CDR3 DNA reads TGTGCCAGCAGTTTTCTCGGACAGAGCCAAGAGACCCAGTACTTC. Amino acids: CASSFLGQSQETQYF. The chain recombines TRBV27 with TRBJ2-5, with D possibly matching TRBD1 (6 bases). The V gene lost 3 bases and the J gene lost 1 base, with 12 bases spanning the gap. The CDR3 loop spans 15 amino acids. Per germline, CDR1 MNHEY and CDR2 SMNVEV (reference sequence).

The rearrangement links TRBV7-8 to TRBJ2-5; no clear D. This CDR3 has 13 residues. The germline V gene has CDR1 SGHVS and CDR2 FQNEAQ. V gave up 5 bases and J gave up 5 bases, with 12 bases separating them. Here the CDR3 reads CASSPVIQETQYF. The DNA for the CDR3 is TGTGCCAGCAGCCCGGTTATACAGGAGACCCAGTACTTC.

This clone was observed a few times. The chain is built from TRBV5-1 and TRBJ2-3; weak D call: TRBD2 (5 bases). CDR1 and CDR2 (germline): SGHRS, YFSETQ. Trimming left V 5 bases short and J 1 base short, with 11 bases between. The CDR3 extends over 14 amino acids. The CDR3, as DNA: TGCGCCAGCAGTCGCCTGGAGGGCACAGATACGCAGTATTTT. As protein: CASSRLEGTDTQYF.